The 19 T cell receptor beta chains below were found in one sample sequenced in a study of blood T cell repertoires in COVID-19. Sequenced by immunoSEQ multiplex PCR; TCRdb stores in-frame clones only, minus some. Of about 150,000 clones listed, approximately 83% are singletons. Sequencing used PBMCs or T cells enriched from blood (not recorded which). These receptors all come from a man between 70 and 80 years old who had been exposed to COVID-19.

In this sample, this clone turned up once. This chain connects TRBV4-1 to TRBJ1-1; 9 nucleotides align to TRBD1. This CDR3 contains 16 residues. From germline, CDR1 is MGHRA and CDR2 YSYEKL. J was trimmed by 3 bases and V by 3 bases; bases with no gene match: 8. CDR3 sequence (DNA): TGCGCCAGCAGCCAGGCGCCGGGACAGGGAGACACTGAAGCTTTCTTT. Protein sequence: CASSQAPGQGDTEAFF.

J is TRBJ1-4 and V is TRBV9, with 8 bases aligning to TRBD1. Germline loops: CDR1 SGDLS, CDR2 YYNGEE. The CDR3 runs to 14 residues. V lost 3 bases, J lost 7 bases, and 5 bases stayed unmatched. In DNA form, the CDR3 reads TGTGCCAGCAGCGCCGGACAGGGAGTTGAAAAACTGTTTTTT. It specifies CASSAGQGVEKLFF.

This clone was recorded many times. The chain is built from TRBV5-5 and TRBJ2-4; 7 bases agree with TRBD2. The V and J ends lost 1 base and 8 bases, in that order; junction bases with no gene match: 9. The CDR3 sequence is 15 residues long. Germline lookup yields CDR1 SGHKS and CDR2 YYEKEE (reference sequence). CDR3 in amino acids: CASSLRLWGRDIQYF. The CDR3 DNA is TGTGCCAGCAGCTTGAGGTTGTGGGGGAGGGACATTCAGTACTTC. Drawing the rest from reference TRBV5-5 and TRBJ2-4, the complete variable domain is DAGVTQSPTHLIKTRGQQVTLRCSPISGHKSVSWYQQVLGQGPQFIFQYYEKEERGRGNFPDRFSARQFPNYSSELNVNALLLGDSALYLCASSLRLWGRDIQYFGAGTRLSVL.

The chain couples TRBV16 to TRBJ2-7; weak D call: TRBD2 (8 bases). Germline loops: CDR1 KGHSY, CDR2 FQNENV. V lost 5 bases and J lost 6, with 29 bases in between. The CDR3 is 18 residues long. This chain's CDR3 is CASSLTRGQAGDSREQYF. The CDR3 DNA reads TGTGCCAGCAGCTTGACGAGGGGGCAAGCGGGAGACTCCCGCGAGCAGTACTTC.

The gene calls are TRBV7-8 and TRBJ2-1; D gene uncertain. The CDR3 length is 14 residues. The V gene's germline CDR1 is SGHVS and CDR2 FQNEAQ. The V gene lost 4 bases and the J gene lost 10 bases, with 17 bases spanning the gap. The CDR3 sequence is CASSSAGARSEQFF. The CDR3 nucleotides are TGTGCCAGCAGCTCTGCCGGCGCCCGGAGCGAGCAGTTCTTC.

This chain joins TRBV24-1 and TRBJ2-7; no clear D. Germline lookup yields CDR1 KGHDR and CDR2 SFDVKD. The CDR3 consists of 18 residues. Trimming removed 0 bases from V and 3 bases from J, with 20 bases in between. The CDR3 reads CATSDLLVPAEMHYEQYF. The CDR3 region has the DNA TGTGCCACCAGTGATTTGCTAGTACCGGCGGAAATGCACTACGAGCAGTACTTC.

V is TRBV6-1 and J is TRBJ1-5, with a tentative D call TRBD1 (5 bases). Germline loops: CDR1 MNHNS, CDR2 SASEGT. Trimming removed 2 bases at V and 6 bases at J, with 11 bases between. The CDR3 is 14 amino acids. The CDR3 region is CASSESQGGQPQHF. In DNA form, the CDR3 reads TGTGCCAGCAGTGAATCCCAGGGAGGTCAGCCCCAGCATTTT.

This sequence joins TRBV4-1 and TRBJ1-1; 7 bases fit TRBD1. There are 20 residues in the CDR3. CDR1 and CDR2 (germline): MGHRA, YSYEKL. V trimming: 3 bases; J trimming: 0 bases; junction bases outside the gene matches: 19. Written as DNA, the CDR3 is TGCGCCAGCAGCCACCTTCATGACAGGGAAGGGCGAGGGGTGAACACTGAAGCTTTCTTT. It codes for CASSHLHDREGRGVNTEAFF.

The gene calls are TRBV27 and TRBJ2-2; D is possibly TRBD1 (6 bases). V lost 6 bases, J lost 5 bases, and 13 bases lay in between. The CDR3 is made up of 14 amino acids. Per the germline V gene, CDR1 is MNHEY and CDR2 is SMNVEV (reference sequence). This CDR3 is CASSLQGFTGELFF. The CDR3 nucleotides read TGTGCCAGCAGCTTACAGGGATTTACCGGGGAGCTGTTTTTT.

This rearrangement joins TRBV2 to TRBJ2-6; perhaps TRBD1 as D (5 bases). V was cut by 1 base and J by 4 bases, with 5 bases left in between. CDR1 is SNHLY and CDR2 is FYNNEI in the germline V gene. The CDR3 has 14 residues. The CDR3 loop is CASSEDRGANVLTF. In DNA, the CDR3 is TGTGCCAGCAGTGAAGACAGGGGGGCCAACGTCCTGACTTTC.

V is TRBV19 and J is TRBJ1-6, with TRBD1 identical over 9 bases. The CDR3 runs 15 residues. Germline trimming cut 9 bases from V and 9 bases from J; bases unmatched to any gene: 12. Germline lookup yields CDR1 LNHDA and CDR2 SQIVND (reference sequence). Written as DNA, the CDR3 is TGTGCCAGCGACGACCGGGGACAGGGTGCTTCACCCCTCCACTTT. It encodes CASDDRGQGASPLHF.

The rearrangement links TRBV6-2 or TRBV6-3 to TRBJ2-7; D uncertain. Germline V gene data show CDR1 as MNHEY and CDR2 as SVGEGT. Trimming shortened V by 6 bases and J by 4 bases, and 10 bases separated the two germline ends. The CDR3 covers 12 residues. The CDR3 nucleotides are TGTGCCAGCAGCCCCAGATATTACGAGCAGTACTTC. Its translation: CASSPRYYEQYF.

The CDR3 region is CASSPTSGGSRETQYF. The CDR3 region has the DNA TGTGCCAGCAGCCCGACTAGCGGGGGCTCACGAGAGACCCAGTACTTC. The V call is TRBV7-3, the J call TRBJ2-5; 12 nucleotides align to TRBD2. The CDR3 is 16 amino acids. V shed 5 bases and J 4 bases; nucleotides not matched to a gene: 8. Germline CDR1 SGHTA, CDR2 FQGTGA.

V is TRBV11-2 and J is TRBJ2-2; D call uncertain. Per the germline V gene, CDR1 is SGHAT and CDR2 is FQNNGV. With 8 bases removed from V and 3 bases from J, the gap between germline ends came to 4 bases. The CDR3 is 11 residues long. The CDR3 DNA is TGTGCCAGCGGAGACACCGGGGAGCTGTTTTTT. Translating gives CASGDTGELFF.

Points on this clone: Its ends do not fully match the called genes, so a read error is possible. CDR3 nucleotides: TGTGCCAGCTCCCCACCCTCCGCGCGCGTGGGGGGTGGCTACACCTTC. This gives the protein CASSPPSARVGGGYTF. The chain is built from TRBV18 and TRBJ1-2; D is possibly TRBD1 (5 bases). CDR1 is KGHSH, CDR2 LQKENI, per germline. The CDR3 consists of 16 residues.

V gene TRBV2 combines with J gene TRBJ2-3; no firm D call. The V end lost 6 bases, the J end lost 3 bases, and 7 bases lay between the germline ends. This CDR3 is 12 amino acids long. Germline CDR1 SNHLY, CDR2 FYNNEI. The DNA for the CDR3 is TGTGCCAGCAGGATCCTAACAGATACGCAGTATTTT. Translated: CASRILTDTQYF.

This rearrangement joins TRBV7-9 to TRBJ2-7; a possible D gene is TRBD1 (5 bases). V gave up 4 bases and J gave up 1 base, with 11 bases separating them. CDR1 and CDR2 from the germline V gene are SEHNR and FQNEAQ (reference sequence). CDR3 length equals 14 residues. The CDR3 DNA sequence: TGTGCCAGCAGCTATGTGGGGCGTTCCTACGAGCAGTACTTC. Translated: CASSYVGRSYEQYF.

The rearrangement joins TRBV24-1 to TRBJ2-7, with TRBD2 matching 9 bases. The CDR3 loop spans 16 amino acids. V was pared by 3 bases and J by 6 bases, with 11 bases of the junction left unmatched. Germline assignment: CDR1 KGHDR and CDR2 SFDVKD. CDR3 sequence reads: CATSDGRRGGPGEQYF. The CDR3 nucleotides read TGTGCCACCAGTGATGGGAGGCGGGGGGGCCCGGGCGAGCAGTACTTC.

CDR3 DNA: TGCGCCAGCAGACAGGGGGGGAATCAGCCCCAGCATTTT. Translation gives CASRQGGNQPQHF. The V gene is TRBV10-2, the J gene TRBJ1-5, with 8 bases lining up with TRBD1. V was pared by 6 bases and J by 4 bases, with 2 bases of the junction left unmatched. Germline values: CDR1 WSHSY, CDR2 SAAADI. The CDR3 totals 13 residues.